This T cell receptor beta chain was profiled in a study of blood T cell repertoires in COVID-19. Germline V gene data show CDR1 as SEHNR and CDR2 as FQNEAQ (reference sequence). V was clipped by 2 bases and J by 2 bases, with 6 bases between them. The CDR3 consists of 14 residues. As to this clone: Other DNA sequences from this sample encode an identical CDR3 as well.

Repertoires were generated with immunoSEQ multiplex PCR, while TCRdb's copy carries only in-frame clones and drops some. This sample has about 230,000 clones, with approximately 81% found just once. Sequenced material: peripheral blood. The V and J genes are TRBV7-9 and TRBJ1-4; D gene unclear. This receptor was taken from a woman aged 80 or over with acute or convalescent COVID-19. The CDR3, as DNA: TGTGCCAGCAGCTTAAGAGGGACTAATGAAAAACTGTTTTTT. It translates to CASSLRGTNEKLFF. Filled out from reference TRBV7-9 and TRBJ1-4, the complete variable domain reads DTGVSQNPRHKITKRGQNVTFRCDPISEHNRLYWYRQTLGQGPEFLTYFQNEAQLEKSRLLSDRFSAERPKGSFSTLEIQRTEQGDSAMYLCASSLRGTNEKLFFGSGTQLSVL.